This T cell receptor (beta chain) was observed in a study of T cell responses to AZD1222 COVID-19 vaccine. Sequencing used immunoSEQ multiplex PCR; TCRdb keeps in-frame clones, though not all of them. The sample lists 100,000 to 150,000 clones, roughly 89% occurring once. CDR1 and CDR2 (germline): MNHEY, SVGEGT. With 3 bases removed from V and 3 bases from J, the gap between germline ends came to 12 bases. The CDR3 runs to 15 residues. The rearrangement links TRBV6-2 or TRBV6-3 to TRBJ2-1, with TRBD1 as a possible D gene (5 bases). The TCR comes from an adult in good health. The sequencing here drew on peripheral blood, taken on day 0 of MenACWY control vaccination. DNA for the CDR3: TGTGCCAGCAGTTATCCCCAGGGTAGCTACAATGAGCAGTTCTTC. As protein: CASSYPQGSYNEQFF.